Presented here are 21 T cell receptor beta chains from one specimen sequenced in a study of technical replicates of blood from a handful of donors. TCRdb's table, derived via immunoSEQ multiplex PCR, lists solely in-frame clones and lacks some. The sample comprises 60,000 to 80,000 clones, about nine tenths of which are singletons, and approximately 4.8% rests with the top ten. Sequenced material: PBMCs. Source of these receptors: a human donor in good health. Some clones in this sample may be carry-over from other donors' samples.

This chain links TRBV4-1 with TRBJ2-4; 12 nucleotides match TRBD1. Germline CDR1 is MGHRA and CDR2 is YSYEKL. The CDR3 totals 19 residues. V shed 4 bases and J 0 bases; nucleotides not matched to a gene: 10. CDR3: CASSRPGQGAWEAKNIQYF. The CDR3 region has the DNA TGCGCCAGCAGCCGACCGGGACAGGGGGCATGGGAAGCCAAAAACATTCAGTACTTC.

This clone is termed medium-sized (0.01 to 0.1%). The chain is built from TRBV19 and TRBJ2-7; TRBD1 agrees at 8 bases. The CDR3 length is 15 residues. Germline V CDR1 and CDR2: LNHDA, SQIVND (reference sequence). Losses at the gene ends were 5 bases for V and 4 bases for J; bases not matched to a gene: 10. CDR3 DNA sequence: TGTGCCAGTAGTCCCCCAGGGGGCGCTGTATACGAGCAGTACTTC. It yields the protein CASSPPGGAVYEQYF.

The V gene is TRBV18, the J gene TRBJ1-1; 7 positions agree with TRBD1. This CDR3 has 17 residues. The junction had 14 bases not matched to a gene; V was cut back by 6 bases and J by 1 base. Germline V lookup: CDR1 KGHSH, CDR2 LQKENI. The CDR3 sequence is CASSQSEGATENTEAFF. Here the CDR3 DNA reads TGTGCCAGCTCGCAGAGTGAGGGGGCTACGGAGAACACTGAAGCTTTCTTT.

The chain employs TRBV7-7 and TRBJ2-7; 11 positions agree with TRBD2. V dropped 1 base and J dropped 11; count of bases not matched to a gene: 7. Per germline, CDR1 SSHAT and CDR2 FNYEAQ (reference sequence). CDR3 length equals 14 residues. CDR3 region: CASSLEVAGGPKYF. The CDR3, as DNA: TGTGCCAGCAGCTTAGAGGTAGCGGGAGGGCCCAAGTACTTC.

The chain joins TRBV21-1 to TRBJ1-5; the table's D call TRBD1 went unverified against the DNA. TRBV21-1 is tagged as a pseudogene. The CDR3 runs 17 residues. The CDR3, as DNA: TGTGCCAGCAGCAAAGTGGGCCGCAGGGGGCTTACTCAGCCCCAGCATTTT. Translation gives CASSKVGRRGLTQPQHF.

The CDR3 nucleotides are TGTGCCAGTACTTCCTCTCATACGCAGTATTTT. Encoded protein: CASTSSHTQYF. The V and J genes are TRBV19 and TRBJ2-3, with D unresolved. CDR1 is LNHDA, CDR2 SQIVND, per germline (reference sequence). There are 11 residues in the CDR3. V lost 7 bases and J lost 7, with 9 bases in between. The whole variable domain, filled in from reference TRBV19 and TRBJ2-3, reads DGGITQSPKYLFRKEGQNVTLSCEQNLNHDAMYWYRQDPGQGLRLIYYSQIVNDFQKGDIAEGYSVSREKKESFPLTVTSAQKNPTAFYLCASTSSHTQYFGPGTRLTVL.

CDR3 sequence (DNA): TGCGCCAGCAGCCAACTAGCGGGGGATTACAATGAGCAGTTCTTC. This gives the protein CASSQLAGDYNEQFF. The chain combines TRBV4-3 with TRBJ2-1; 10 positions agree with TRBD2. Germline values: CDR1 LGHNA, CDR2 YSLEER. The V gene end was trimmed by 2 bases and the J gene end by 4 bases; junction bases not matched to a gene: 2. This CDR3 has 15 residues.

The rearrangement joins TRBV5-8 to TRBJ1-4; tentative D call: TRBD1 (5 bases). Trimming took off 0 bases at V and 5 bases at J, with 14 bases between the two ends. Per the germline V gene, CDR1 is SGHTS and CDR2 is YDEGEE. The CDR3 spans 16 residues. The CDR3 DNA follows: TGTGCCAGCAGCTTGGTGGTTCAGGGTCGAAATGAAAAACTGTTTTTT. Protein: CASSLVVQGRNEKLFF. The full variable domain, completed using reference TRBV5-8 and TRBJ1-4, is EAGVTQSPTHLIKTRGQQATLRCSPISGHTSVYWYQQALGLGLQFLLWYDEGEERNRGNFPPRFSGRQFPNYSSELNVNALELEDSALYLCASSLVVQGRNEKLFFGSGTQLSVL.

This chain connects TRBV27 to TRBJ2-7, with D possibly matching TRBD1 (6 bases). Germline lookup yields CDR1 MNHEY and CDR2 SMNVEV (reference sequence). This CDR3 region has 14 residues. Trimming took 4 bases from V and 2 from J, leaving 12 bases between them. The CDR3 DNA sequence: TGTGCCAGCAGTTCATGGACAGATACCTACGAGCAGTACTTC. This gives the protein CASSSWTDTYEQYF.

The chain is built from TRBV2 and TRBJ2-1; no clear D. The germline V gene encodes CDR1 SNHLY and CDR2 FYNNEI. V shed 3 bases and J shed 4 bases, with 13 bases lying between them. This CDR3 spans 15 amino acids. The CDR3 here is CASSDIEVIYNEQFF. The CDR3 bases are TGTGCCAGCAGTGACATTGAGGTCATTTACAATGAGCAGTTCTTC.

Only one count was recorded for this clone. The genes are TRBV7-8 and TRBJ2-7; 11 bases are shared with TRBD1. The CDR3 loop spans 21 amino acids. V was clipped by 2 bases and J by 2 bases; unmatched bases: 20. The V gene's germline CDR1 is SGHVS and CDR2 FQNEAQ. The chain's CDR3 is CASSLLFRKRTGGAVTYEQYF. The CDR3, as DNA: TGTGCCAGCAGCTTATTATTCCGTAAGAGGACAGGGGGCGCGGTCACCTACGAGCAGTACTTC.

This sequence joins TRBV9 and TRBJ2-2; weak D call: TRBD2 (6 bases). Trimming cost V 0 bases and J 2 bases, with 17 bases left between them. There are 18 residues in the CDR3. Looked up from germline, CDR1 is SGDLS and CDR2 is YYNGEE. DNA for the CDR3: TGTGCCAGCAGCGTAGATGGGGGACTGGCCTTAAACACCGGGGAGCTGTTTTTT. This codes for CASSVDGGLALNTGELFF.

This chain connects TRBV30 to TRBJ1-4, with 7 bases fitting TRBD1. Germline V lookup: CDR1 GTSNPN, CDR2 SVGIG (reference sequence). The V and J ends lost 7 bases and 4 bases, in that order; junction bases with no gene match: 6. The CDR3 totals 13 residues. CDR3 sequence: CASQGQLNEKLFF. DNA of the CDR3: TGTGCCTCCCAGGGACAGCTTAATGAAAAACTGTTTTTT.

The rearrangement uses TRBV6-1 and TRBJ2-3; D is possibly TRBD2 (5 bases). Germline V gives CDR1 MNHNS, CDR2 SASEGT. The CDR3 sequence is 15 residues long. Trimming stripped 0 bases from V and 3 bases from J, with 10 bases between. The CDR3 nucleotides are TGTGCCAGCAGTGAAGCCTCGGGGAAGACAGATACGCAGTATTTT. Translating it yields CASSEASGKTDTQYF.

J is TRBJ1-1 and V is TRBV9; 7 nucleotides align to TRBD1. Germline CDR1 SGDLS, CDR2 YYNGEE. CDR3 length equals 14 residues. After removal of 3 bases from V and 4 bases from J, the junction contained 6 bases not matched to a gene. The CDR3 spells CASSGLQGSTEAFF. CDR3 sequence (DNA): TGTGCCAGCAGCGGATTACAGGGGAGCACTGAAGCTTTCTTT.

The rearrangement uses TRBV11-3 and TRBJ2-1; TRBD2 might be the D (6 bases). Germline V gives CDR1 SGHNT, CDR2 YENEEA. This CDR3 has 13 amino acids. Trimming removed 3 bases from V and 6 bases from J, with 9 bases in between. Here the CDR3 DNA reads TGTGCCAGCAGCTTGGGGGGAGTCAATGAGCAGTTCTTC. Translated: CASSLGGVNEQFF.

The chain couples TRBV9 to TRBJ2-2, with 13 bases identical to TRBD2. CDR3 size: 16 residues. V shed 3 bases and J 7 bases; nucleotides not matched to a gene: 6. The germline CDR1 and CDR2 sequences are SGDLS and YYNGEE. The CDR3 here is CASSARLAGGSGELFF. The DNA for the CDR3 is TGTGCCAGCAGCGCTAGACTAGCGGGGGGCAGCGGGGAGCTGTTTTTT. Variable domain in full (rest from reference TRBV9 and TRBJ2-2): DSGVTQTPKHLITATGQRVTLRCSPRSGDLSVYWYQQSLDQGLQFLIQYYNGEERAKGNILERFSAQQFPDLHSELNLSSLELGDSALYFCASSARLAGGSGELFFGEGSRLTVL.

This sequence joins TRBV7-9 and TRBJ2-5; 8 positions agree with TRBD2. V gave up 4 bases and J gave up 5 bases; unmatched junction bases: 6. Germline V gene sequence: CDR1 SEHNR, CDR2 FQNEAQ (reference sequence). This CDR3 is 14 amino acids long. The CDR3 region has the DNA TGTGCCAGCAGCTCCGGGGGGGGTGTGGAGACCCAGTACTTC. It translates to CASSSGGGVETQYF. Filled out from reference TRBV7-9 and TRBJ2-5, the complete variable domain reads DTGVSQNPRHKITKRGQNVTFRCDPISEHNRLYWYRQTLGQGPEFLTYFQNEAQLEKSRLLSDRFSAERPKGSFSTLEIQRTEQGDSAMYLCASSSGGGVETQYFGPGTRLLVL.

DNA of the CDR3: TGTGCCACCGGGAGTTGGGGCTCCTACAATGAGCAGTTCTTC. Residues: CATGSWGSYNEQFF. V is TRBV6-5 and J is TRBJ2-1; maybe TRBD2 (6 bases). Trimming removed 10 bases from V and 0 bases from J, with 13 bases in between. The germline V gene has CDR1 MNHEY and CDR2 SVGAGI. The CDR3 contains 14 residues.

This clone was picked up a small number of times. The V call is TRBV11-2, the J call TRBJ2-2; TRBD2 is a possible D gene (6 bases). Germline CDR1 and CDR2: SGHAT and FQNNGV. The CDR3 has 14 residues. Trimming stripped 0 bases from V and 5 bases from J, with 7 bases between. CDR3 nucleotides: TGTGCCAGCAGCTTAGATCGGGGGACCGGGGAGCTGTTTTTT. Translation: CASSLDRGTGELFF. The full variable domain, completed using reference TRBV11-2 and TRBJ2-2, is EAGVAQSPRYKIIEKRQSVAFWCNPISGHATLYWYQQILGQGPKLLIQFQNNGVVDDSQLPKDRFSAERLKGVDSTLKIQPAKLEDSAVYLCASSLDRGTGELFFGEGSRLTVL.

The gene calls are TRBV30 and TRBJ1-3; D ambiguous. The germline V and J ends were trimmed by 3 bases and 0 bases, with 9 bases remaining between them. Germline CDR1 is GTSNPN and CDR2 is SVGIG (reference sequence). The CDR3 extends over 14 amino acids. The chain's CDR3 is CAWRAAGSGNTIYF. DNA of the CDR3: TGTGCCTGGAGGGCGGCTGGCTCTGGAAACACCATATATTTT.